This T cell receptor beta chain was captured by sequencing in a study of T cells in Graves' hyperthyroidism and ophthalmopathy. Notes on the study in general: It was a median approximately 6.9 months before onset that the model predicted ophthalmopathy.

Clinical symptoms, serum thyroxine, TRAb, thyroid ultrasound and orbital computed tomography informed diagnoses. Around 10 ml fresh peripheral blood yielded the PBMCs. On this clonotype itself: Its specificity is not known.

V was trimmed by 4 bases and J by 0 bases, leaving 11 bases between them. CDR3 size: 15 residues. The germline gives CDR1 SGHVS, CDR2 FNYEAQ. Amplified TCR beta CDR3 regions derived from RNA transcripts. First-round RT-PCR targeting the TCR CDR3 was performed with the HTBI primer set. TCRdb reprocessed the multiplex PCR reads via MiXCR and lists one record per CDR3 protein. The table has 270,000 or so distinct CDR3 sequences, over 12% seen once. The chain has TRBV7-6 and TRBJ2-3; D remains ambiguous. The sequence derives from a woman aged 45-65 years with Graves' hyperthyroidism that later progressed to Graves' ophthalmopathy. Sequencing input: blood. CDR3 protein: CASSSRLTSTDTQYF. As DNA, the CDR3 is TGTGCCAGCAGCTCACGGCTAACTAGCACAGATACGCAGTATTTT.